This T cell receptor beta chain emerged from a study of shared clonotypes between healthy human individuals (TCRdb year 2020). At the level of the whole study: The cohort included a few men and a couple of women between 18 and 49 years of age. Per donor, three plates each were used for CD4 naive and CD4 memory, two for CD8 naive, and one for CD8 memory. To estimate repertoire size and how much clonotype sharing occurs between individuals, the study deeply sequenced the blood TCR repertoires of a handful of healthy adults. Different laboratories and diverse techniques were used to prepare libraries and sequence TCR repertoires, to increase sequencing depth and limit assay-specific biases. Per donor, leukapheresis produced somewhere between about 0.8 and 9.5 billion PBMCs.

Using the deep immunoSEQ assay, TCR CDR3 regions were amplified from genomic DNA by multiplex PCR. For each cell subset, the extracted genomic DNA was distributed evenly across all wells of several immunoSEQ 96-well plates, and each plate served as one replicate. For sorted subsets, 200 to 250 ng of genomic DNA, equivalent to 25,000 to 35,000 T cell genomes, went into each replicate PCR. Purified libraries were quantified with a Qubit 3.0 fluorometer, sized on a Bioanalyzer 2100, and re-quantified with the KAPA Library Quantification kit. Each immunoSEQ 96-well plate was sequenced on its own single-read 150-cycle Illumina NextSeq 550 flow cell. As for how the authors treated the data: Because only junctional sequences without quality scores were contained in the immunoSEQ output, filtering matching that applied to full-length reads could not be performed. To assign V/J genes and CDR3, sequences were annotated using PyIR, a Python wrapper for IgBLAST v1.9, with IMGT germline references. Reads were removed for weak V/J assignments (E-value above 1e-6), missing CDR3, stop codons, out-of-frame junctions, or ambiguous translated residues. V3J clonotypes were defined as sequences sharing an identical inferred V gene, J gene, and CDR3 amino acid sequence. To compute the percentage overlap between repertoires, the number of shared unique clonotypes was divided by the size of the smaller repertoire. Repertoire richness was assessed with RTK rarefaction, the Chao1 estimator, and Recon v2.1 estimates of unobserved clonotypes. For all TCRbeta clonotypes obtained by the gDNA method from a handful of donors, generation probabilities were computed with OLGA. Not all clones reach the TCRdb copy of this immuneACCESS table, which keeps in-frame sequences only. Checked studies attribute under half of the gap to unresolved V genes and leave the rest unexplained. The V and J calls and clone size come from that table; D and trimming were worked out from the DNA. The sample profile shows about 2.4 million clones; more than 80% of them were found once. More than 0.12% of the sample goes to the ten largest clones.

Healthy HIV-negative adults with no recently reported acute infections or vaccinations were included as donors. Only Caucasian adults living in Nashville, Tennessee, USA were represented among the donors. Magnetic negative selection was used to enrich CD4+ T cells, after which naive cells were positively selected on CD45RA and the negative fraction became the memory subset. After blood collection by leukapheresis, PBMCs were isolated using Ficoll-Histopaque density gradient centrifugation and then cryopreserved in the vapor phase of liquid nitrogen. Analytical flow cytometry was used to check the purity and quantity of every magnetically sorted T cell population. From each sorted fraction, genomic DNA was isolated and quantified by UV absorbance on a Nanodrop 2000c. Measured from the cysteine to the phenylalanine, the CDR3 is 14 residues long. Just CDR3 DNA is preserved here, 42 bases in frame from base 1. Looking up the germline V gene yields CDR1 MGHDK and CDR2 SYGVNS. Deletion took 2 bases off V and 2 bases off J, with a span of 10 bases between the germline ends.

With respect to this clone: Its antigen is still unknown. No per-base quality is available; no much larger clone lies one base away.

Results and caveats for the whole study, not just this receptor: Because the study included a small number of donors, the genetic and exposure-history diversity represented was limited. Sampling was restricted to blood, and TCR repertoires in tissues likely differ from the TCR repertoires found in blood. Larger estimated clonotype richness was generally found for naive subsets than for memory subsets. Compared with non-shared clonotypes, clonotypes shared by all four sorted-subset donors had higher generation probabilities. Pairwise subsampling indicated that sequencing depth was expected to affect the degree of clonotype sharing among donors. When a handful of donors were compared, the shared fraction of clonotypes was around 5% for naive CD4, roughly 3.3% for naive CD8, 2% to 2.5% for memory CD4, and 0.3% to 0.5% for memory CD8. Even with the large sequencing depth, rarefaction of the sorted-subset datasets indicated that sequencing was incomplete.

The receptor's source is a man between 18 and 35 years old in good health. The specimen was naive CD4+ T cells sorted from blood. What this sample's cell subset or site label stands for: CD45RA+ positively selected. The chain joins TRBV25-1 to TRBJ2-7; the D gene cannot be resolved beyond TRBD1 or TRBD2, each matching 5 bases. The DNA sequence is as follows: TGTGCCAGCAGTGAAATGGGGGAACCCTACGAGCAGTACTTC. Its coded protein is CASSEMGEPYEQYF.